The entry that follows covers one T cell receptor beta chain sequence. Template switching, a step in the protocol, added a universal primer site, and cDNA carried unique molecular identifiers. TCRdb recomputed calls from the 5' RACE reads with MiXCR, one row per CDR3 protein. Found here are hundreds of thousands of distinct CDR3 sequences, 5.5% to 6.5% of them singletons; the top ten hold approximately 1.6%. After removal of 0 bases from V and 5 bases from J, the junction contained 5 bases not matched to a gene. CDR1 and CDR2 from the germline V gene are MNHEY and SVGAGI. The CDR3 covers 15 residues. The data belong to a study of identical twins.

This TCR derives from a man aged 18 to 30 in good health. The genes are TRBV6-5 and TRBJ2-5; 8 bases line up with TRBD2. Sequencing was done on a sample of naive T cells sorted from blood. CDR3 residues: CASSYSTSESETQYF. In DNA form, the CDR3 reads TGTGCCAGCAGTTACTCGACTAGCGAATCGGAGACCCAGTACTTC.